The entry below describes one TCR beta chain. Antigen unknown. The CDR3 covers 14 residues. Looked up from germline, CDR1 is SGHTA and CDR2 is FQGTGA. Trimming removed 0 bases at V and 0 bases at J, with 4 bases between. These data originate in a study of T cells in localized non-small cell lung cancer. Study-level results: Maximal T cell clonality occurred in uninvolved adjacent lung, with tumor ranking below it.

TCRdb's copy holds only in-frame clones and misses some; the assay was immunoSEQ multiplex PCR. The sample consists of more than 30,000 clones, around 84% of them appearing once. The chain joins TRBV7-3 to TRBJ2-3; D remains unclear. The TCR comes from a male donor at least 60 years old with stage II squamous cell lung carcinoma. The sample consisted of peripheral blood, taken before any cancer treatment. Here the CDR3 reads CASSLTTSTDTQYF. The CDR3 nucleotides read TGTGCCAGCAGCTTAACGACAAGCACAGATACGCAGTATTTT.